This T cell receptor (beta chain) was profiled in a study of HIV-infected children after antiretroviral therapy interruption. Study-level background: Continuous-treatment samples came from weeks 0, 48 and 150.

The CDR3 runs 16 residues. The V gene end was trimmed by 5 bases and the J gene end by 4 bases; junction bases not matched to a gene: 8. Germline V gene sequence: CDR1 SGHTA, CDR2 FQGNSA. Treatment indicated: PENTA 11 planned treatment interruption arm or continuous ART arm. Unique molecular identifiers were included in an RNA-based 3' RACE TCR library. TCRdb re-derived calls from the 3' RACE reads in MiXCR, one entry per CDR3 protein. This table has about 89,000 distinct CDR3 sequences, about 6.9% appearing once. The sequence came from a pool of human donors with HIV. The sample consisted of CD45RA+ CD4+ T cells from PBMCs, pooled from several time points, taken from a donor given antiretroviral therapy, either interrupted or continuous. This sample's subset: naive CD4+ CD45RA+ CD45RO- T cells. The chain recombines TRBV7-2 with TRBJ2-3; 11 nucleotides align to TRBD2. The CDR3 sequence is CASSLSGRARADTQYF. The CDR3 DNA reads as TGTGCCAGCAGCCTTAGCGGGAGGGCACGAGCAGATACGCAGTATTTT.